The rows below give T cell receptor beta chains drawn from one sample of a study of blood T cells in healthy people across ages. Each CDR3 protein is one row after TCRdb ran MiXCR on the 5' RACE reads. Among hundreds of thousands of distinct CDR3 sequences listed, over 40% were seen once. Source material: blood. The origin of the receptors is a woman older than 75 in good health. CDR3s include the opening cysteine and the closing phenylalanine or tryptophan. A D gene is named only where the DNA matches it firmly. Expanded clones are given a class, and other clones once, few, many or no size at all.

size,J,D,V,CDR3,DNA
.,TRBJ2-5,.,TRBV29-1,CSVSGTQLETQYF,TGCAGCGTTTCCGGGACTCAGTTGGAGACCCAGTACTTC
many,TRBJ2-3,TRBD2,TRBV29-1,CSAALAGGSTDTQYF,TGCAGCGCCGCATTAGCGGGAGGGAGCACAGATACGCAGTATTTT
.,TRBJ1-4,TRBD1,TRBV5-1,CASSSGQQLYYEKLFF,TGCGCCAGCAGCTCGGGACAGCAATTATACTATGAAAAACTGTTTTTT
.,TRBJ2-5,TRBD1,TRBV20-1,CSARDLQGAGETQYF,TGCAGTGCTAGAGACCTACAGGGGGCGGGGGAGACCCAGTACTTC
few,TRBJ1-6,.,TRBV20-1,CSARDRRVTASPLHF,TGCAGTGCTAGAGATCGGCGGGTCACTGCATCACCCCTCCACTTT
.,TRBJ2-2,.,TRBV29-1,CSVVATRTGELFF,TGCAGCGTTGTAGCGACCAGGACCGGGGAGCTGTTTTTT
.,TRBJ2-5,TRBD2,TRBV5-1,CASSASGSRVEEQYF,TGCGCCAGCAGCGCAAGCGGGAGTAGGGTTGAAGAGCAGTACTTC
.,TRBJ2-3,.,TRBV5-1,CASSLAPARADTQYF,TGCGCCAGCAGCTTGGCCCCGGCCAGAGCAGATACGCAGTATTTT
.,TRBJ2-2,TRBD2,TRBV20-1,CSAPTSGRAAGGELFF,TGCAGTGCACCGACTAGCGGGAGGGCCGCGGGCGGGGAGCTGTTTTTT
.,TRBJ2-2,.,TRBV15,CATSRLISGELFF,TGTGCCACCAGCAGACTCATCTCGGGGGAGCTGTTTTTT
.,TRBJ2-3,.,TRBV3-1,CASSQERTTSTDTQYF,TGTGCCAGCAGCCAAGAACGTACGACTAGCACAGATACGCAGTATTTT
many,TRBJ2-1,TRBD1,TRBV5-1,CASSIHGQGSYNEQFF,TGCGCCAGCAGCATTCACGGACAGGGCTCCTACAATGAGCAGTTCTTC
few,TRBJ2-3,.,TRBV24-1,CATSDHGTGLDTQYF,TGTGCCACCAGTGATCATGGGACGGGACTGGATACGCAGTATTTT
few,TRBJ2-7,.,TRBV5-1,CASSRPGSYEQYF,TGCGCCAGCAGTCGACCGGGTTCCTACGAGCAGTACTTC
.,TRBJ2-2,.,TRBV3-1,CASSQVRGPNTGELFF,TGTGCCAGCAGCCAAGTAAGGGGTCCGAACACCGGGGAGCTGTTTTTT
.,TRBJ2-7,.,TRBV25-1,CASRPRDGRYEQYF,TGTGCCAGCCGTCCCCGGGACGGTAGGTACGAGCAGTACTTC
many,TRBJ2-5,TRBD1,TRBV3-1,CASSHGTGLVETQYF,TGTGCCAGCAGCCACGGGACAGGCTTAGTGGAGACCCAGTACTTC
.,TRBJ2-3,TRBD2,TRBV7-2,CASSFFAGGADTQYF,TGTGCCAGCAGCTTCTTCGCGGGGGGGGCAGATACGCAGTATTTT
.,TRBJ1-4,.,TRBV28,CASSSTATNEKLFF,TGTGCCAGCAGTTCGACAGCAACTAATGAAAAACTGTTTTTT
.,TRBJ1-4,TRBD1,TRBV6-5,CASRPGQYNEKLFF,TGTGCCAGCAGACCGGGACAGTATAATGAAAAACTGTTTTTT
.,TRBJ1-6,.,TRBV2,CATLMDGGSPLHF,TGTGCCACCTTGATGGACGGGGGTTCACCCCTCCACTTT
.,TRBJ2-5,TRBD2,TRBV15,CATSRDRGDGGQYF,TGTGCCACCAGCAGAGACAGAGGCGACGGGGGGCAGTACTTC
.,TRBJ2-1,.,TRBV2,CASSPFEPDNEQFF,TGTGCCAGCAGTCCCTTTGAACCGGACAATGAGCAGTTCTTC
few,TRBJ1-6,.,TRBV28,CASSPDRGSPLHF,TGTGCCAGCAGCCCGGACCGGGGTTCACCCCTCCACTTT
.,TRBJ2-5,.,TRBV6-6,CASSYWTLRDTQETQYF,TGTGCCAGCAGTTATTGGACACTCCGGGACACCCAAGAGACCCAGTACTTC
.,TRBJ2-7,.,TRBV27,CASSNKPAGGYEQYF,TGTGCCAGCAGTAATAAGCCCGCCGGGGGCTACGAGCAGTACTTC
.,TRBJ2-5,.,TRBV15,CATSRDGAPVMTQYF,TGTGCCACCAGCAGAGATGGAGCGCCCGTGATGACCCAGTACTTC
.,TRBJ2-2,TRBD2,TRBV9,CASSVGSGRNTGELFF,TGTGCCAGCAGCGTAGGTAGCGGGAGAAACACCGGGGAGCTGTTTTTT
.,TRBJ1-2,TRBD1,TRBV28,CTSSPQDRGVYGYTF,TGTACCAGCAGTCCTCAGGACAGGGGGGTCTATGGCTACACCTTC
.,TRBJ2-3,.,TRBV3-1,CASSQDLRSAGTQYF,TGTGCCAGCAGCCAAGATCTGCGAAGCGCGGGTACGCAGTATTTT
few,TRBJ2-2,.,TRBV12-3/TRBV12-4,CASRKTGSGELFF,TGTGCCAGCAGGAAGACGGGGTCCGGGGAGCTGTTTTTT
few,TRBJ2-5,.,TRBV5-1,CASSWGGTQKETQYF,TGCGCCAGCAGCTGGGGTGGGACACAAAAAGAGACCCAGTACTTC
.,TRBJ2-3,.,TRBV7-9,CASSLAGRSGDTQYF,TGTGCCAGCAGCTTAGCCGGCAGATCCGGAGATACGCAGTATTTT
.,TRBJ2-3,TRBD1,TRBV6-5,CASSRTGLVTDTQYF,TGTGCCAGCAGTCGGACAGGTTTGGTTACAGATACGCAGTATTTT
once,TRBJ1-3,.,TRBV27,CASSRRDSRGPSSGNTIYF,TGTGCCAGCAGTCGCCGGGACTCGCGAGGCCCGTCATCTGGAAACACCATATATTTT
.,TRBJ2-1,.,TRBV2,CTTSGASNEQFF,TGTACCACCTCCGGGGCGTCCAATGAGCAGTTCTTC
.,TRBJ2-7,TRBD2,TRBV20-1,CSARRASGAYEQYF,TGCAGTGCTAGACGGGCTAGCGGGGCTTACGAGCAGTACTTC
many,TRBJ2-3,.,TRBV25-1,CASSDVETRASTDTQYF,TGTGCCAGCAGTGATGTGGAAACTAGAGCCAGCACAGATACGCAGTATTTT
.,TRBJ2-3,.,TRBV29-1,CSVEKGPGVATDTQYF,TGCAGCGTTGAGAAGGGACCAGGAGTCGCCACAGATACGCAGTATTTT
many,TRBJ2-5,TRBD1,TRBV12-3/TRBV12-4,CASSSDRGIRETQYF,TGTGCCAGCAGTAGCGACAGGGGCATACGAGAGACCCAGTACTTC
many,TRBJ1-5,.,TRBV4-2,CASSDENSNQPQHF,TGTGCCAGCAGCGACGAAAATAGCAATCAGCCCCAGCATTTT
few,TRBJ1-4,TRBD1,TRBV11-2,CASSSYRGEKLFF,TGTGCCAGCAGCTCATACAGGGGGGAAAAACTGTTTTTT
.,TRBJ1-4,.,TRBV7-9,CASSLARRGNEKLFF,TGTGCCAGCAGCTTAGCGAGGCGCGGTAATGAAAAACTGTTTTTT
few,TRBJ1-1,TRBD1,TRBV13,CASSSWTGAEAFF,TGTGCCAGCAGCTCCTGGACAGGGGCTGAAGCTTTCTTT
.,TRBJ2-6,.,TRBV28,CVSSLGGANVLTF,TGTGTCAGCAGTTTGGGGGGGGCCAACGTCCTGACTTTC
.,TRBJ1-3,.,TRBV7-6,CASSPVGTLSGNTIYF,TGTGCCAGCAGCCCTGTCGGGACTCTATCTGGAAACACCATATATTTT
once,TRBJ2-5,.,TRBV7-3,CASSLWGTQEAQYF,TGTGCCAGCAGCTTATGGGGGACCCAAGAGGCCCAGTACTTC
few,TRBJ2-1,TRBD1,TRBV11-3,CASSGQGANEQFF,TGTGCCAGCAGCGGACAGGGGGCGAATGAGCAGTTCTTC
.,TRBJ1-2,.,TRBV7-9,CASTRENGYTF,TGTGCCAGCACCCGCGAGAATGGCTACACCTTC
many,TRBJ2-1,.,TRBV20-1,CSAISPRREQFF,TGCAGTGCCATATCACCCCGCCGGGAGCAGTTCTTC
.,TRBJ2-7,.,TRBV6-1,CASSEGRDGGNEQYF,TGTGCCAGCAGTGAAGGGAGGGATGGTGGAAACGAGCAGTACTTC